This TCR beta chain is from a study of OX40 agonist ivuxolimab in advanced cancers. Study as a whole: Hepatocellular carcinoma, melanoma, renal cell or head and neck cancer occurred in dose-escalation patients.

This CDR3 has 12 residues. With 6 bases removed from V and 5 bases from J, the gap between germline ends came to 10 bases. Germline assignment: CDR1 MNHEY and CDR2 SVGAGI. Broader study findings: With doses of 0.1 to 3.0 mg/kg, CD4+ and CD8+ blood T cells had undergone clonal expansion by week 6. Several nonresponders also turned out to have low normalized T-cell clonal expansion.

As to this clone: Its antigen is unidentified.

Excluded were patients having autoimmune disease history or systemic immunosuppression. Assay used: immunoSEQ multiplex PCR; TCRdb lists only in-frame clones, some missing. Of some 100,000 clones listed, 94% were seen once; the top ten hold around 2.5%. V is TRBV6-5 and J is TRBJ1-1; tentative D call: TRBD1 (5 bases). This sequence originates from an adult with an advanced solid tumor such as melanoma, head and neck, liver or kidney cancer. The sequencing used CD4+ or CD8+ T cells sorted from blood, collected in a trial of the OX40 agonist ivuxolimab. The DNA for the CDR3 is TGTGCCAGCAGCTCGGGGGGGACTGAAGCTTTCTTT. This codes for CASSSGGTEAFF.